The rows below give T cell receptor beta chains drawn from one sample of a study of CXCR3-negative and CXCR3-positive naive CD8 T cells. TCRdb reprocessed the 5' RACE reads and stores each CDR3 protein as one record, lacking DNA. This listing includes around 80,000 distinct CDR3 sequences. Material for sequencing was naive CXCR3+ CD8+ T cells from blood. The receptors come from a human donor in good health. Some clones in this sample may be carry-over from other donors' samples. Each CDR3 is given with its conserved first and last residue.

V	J	CDR3
TRBV5-6	TRBJ1-1	CASSYGGPRGTEAFF
TRBV12-3/TRBV12-4	TRBJ2-6	CASSLVGYSGANVLTF
TRBV6-5	TRBJ1-1	CASSYSLPGQMNTEAFF
TRBV6-5	TRBJ1-2	CASKEDTGTYGYTF
TRBV29-1	TRBJ1-3	CSVEDPPDGAGNTIYF
TRBV29-1	TRBJ2-2	CSVDGAFGELFF
TRBV12-3/TRBV12-4	TRBJ2-1	CASSLGSYNEQFF
TRBV6-1	TRBJ2-1	CASTLVAGGYNEQFF
TRBV6-6	TRBJ2-7	CASADSYEQYF
TRBV18	TRBJ2-7	CASSPGGSEQYF
TRBV21-1	TRBJ1-5	CASSKDGYSNQPQHF
TRBV7-6	TRBJ2-7	CASSFSGGLFSYEQYF
TRBV9	TRBJ2-3	CASSVPRTGNTQYF
TRBV4-2	TRBJ1-1	CASSYGTGHTEAFF
TRBV10-3	TRBJ2-7	CAISEPFDGAYEQYF
TRBV7-9	TRBJ2-1	CASSQGGTGEFF
TRBV13	TRBJ2-7	CASSLGAGVSEQYF
TRBV5-1	TRBJ2-3	CASTMNTDTQYF
TRBV5-5	TRBJ2-5	CASSPRTSGGQETQYF
TRBV7-2	TRBJ2-5	CAGSFGGTQETQYF
TRBV18	TRBJ2-1	CASSPSDRVVGQFF
TRBV28	TRBJ2-1	CASSPRGSTYNEQFF
TRBV6-2/TRBV6-3	TRBJ2-1	CPSSLTSGITGEQFF
TRBV28	TRBJ2-7	CASSPLGDNYWEQYF
TRBV27	TRBJ1-6	CASSAPRDSGSPLHF
TRBV4-3	TRBJ2-3	CASSPREPPDTQYF
TRBV6-5	TRBJ2-3	CASRLGQGGSRDTQYF
TRBV6-1	TRBJ1-1	CASHRDRGALRTEAFF
TRBV7-3	TRBJ1-5	CASSLHKGAYSNQPQHF